This T cell receptor (beta chain) is drawn from a study of blood T cells in healthy people across ages. This CDR3 contains 15 residues. The junction had 10 bases not matched to a gene; V was cut back by 5 bases and J by 3 bases. CDR1 is DFQATT, CDR2 SNEGSKA, per germline (reference sequence). A second about 6 to 12 cycle PCR used barcoded and J-beta primers. TCRdb re-called the 5' RACE reads through MiXCR, storing one row per CDR3 protein. The table has about 1.5 million distinct CDR3 sequences, 35% to 45% seen once; the top ten hold under 5%. Sequencing input: blood. This sequence joins TRBV20-1 and TRBJ2-1; 7 bases line up with TRBD1. This clonotype was obtained from a woman aged 18-30 years in good health. The CDR3 spells CSAGRRDRDYNEQFF. The CDR3 DNA reads TGCAGTGCTGGTAGAAGAGACAGGGACTACAATGAGCAGTTCTTC.